Below, one T cell receptor (beta chain) is given with its context. Prior autoimmune disease or systemic immunosuppression barred patients. Measured with immunoSEQ multiplex PCR; TCRdb has only the in-frame clones, and not every one. The sample has some 71,000 clones; approximately 90% are singletons. This sample stems from a study of OX40 agonist ivuxolimab in advanced cancers. As for the study in general: Participants, 70% to 90% male, averaged about 59 years of age, ranging from about 23 to 80.

V lost 0 bases and J lost 2, with 11 bases in between. Germline V gives CDR1 MNHEY, CDR2 SVGAGI. CDR3 length: 15 amino acids. This material consisted of CD4+ or CD8+ T cells sorted from blood, taken in a trial of the OX40 agonist ivuxolimab. The source of this sequence is an adult with an advanced solid tumor such as melanoma, head and neck, liver or kidney cancer. The chain carries TRBV6-5 and TRBJ2-7; D call uncertain. CDR3 sequence: CASSYSVANTYEQYF. Here the CDR3 DNA reads TGTGCCAGCAGTTACTCGGTGGCTAACACCTACGAGCAGTACTTC.